The clone carrying this T cell receptor beta chain was counted at least ten times. Its antigen remains unknown. TCRdb independently ran MiXCR on the PCR reads; one entry per CDR3 protein. The sample lists about 320,000 distinct CDR3 sequences; roughly a quarter were seen once. This sample is drawn from a study of molecular identifiers for immune sequencing clone quantification. Study background: In replicates, the authors split RNA from roughly 20,000 or 100,000 naive CD8 cells five ways and sequenced four.

Points from the study as a whole: In a background of around 1 million naive cells, spiked Jurkat TCR RNA from one cell was reportedly detectable. Over 99% of CMV-specific effector molecules, but under 1% of naive ones, were in clones above 20 copies.

CD8+CD4-CCR7+CD45RA+ cells were sorted as naive CD8 T cells. The CDR3 runs to 15 residues. V shed 3 bases, J shed 5 bases, and the junction held 0 bases outside the gene matches. CDR1 is LGHNA and CDR2 is YSLEER in the germline V gene. The receptor's source is a human donor in good health. Some libraries in this study had Jurkat cell RNA spiked in. Sequencing was carried out using naive CD8+ T cells from blood, with Jurkat cell RNA spiked in. Subset of the sample: FACS-sorted CD8+CD4-CCR7+CD45RA+ naive T cells. The J gene is TRBJ2-5, the V gene TRBV4-3, with TRBD2 matching over 16 bases. CDR3 in amino acids: CASSQGLAGGETQYF. The CDR3 region has the DNA TGCGCCAGCAGCCAGGGACTAGCGGGGGGGGAGACCCAGTACTTC.